This T cell receptor beta chain was identified in a study of blood T cell repertoires in COVID-19. Clones were read by immunoSEQ multiplex PCR, and TCRdb kept only the in-frame ones, dropping some. The sample shows around 150,000 clones, approximately 83% of them seen only once. Germline V gene sequence: CDR1 SGHRS, CDR2 YFSETQ. The CDR3 has 14 residues. V gave up 4 bases and J gave up 2 bases, with 13 bases separating them. The clonotype originates from a man aged 60 to 69 with acute or convalescent COVID-19. Sequencing was performed on peripheral blood. J is TRBJ2-7 and V is TRBV5-1; D gene uncertain. The CDR3 here is CASSPPRAPYEQYF. Here the CDR3 DNA reads TGCGCCAGCAGCCCCCCAAGAGCCCCCTACGAGCAGTACTTC.